The clone carrying this TCR beta chain was counted only a few times. What it binds is not known. In making TCR cDNA, 5'RACE template switching added a universal primer site and UMIs to it. TCRdb reprocessed the 5' RACE reads with MiXCR, giving one entry per CDR3 protein. This sample has 70,000 or so distinct CDR3 sequences, with under 6.5% found just once. The data stem from a study of T cells after yellow fever vaccination. Findings of the study overall: In post-booster samples, most primary-vaccination clones reappeared (96% CD4, roughly 88% CD8).

This TCR came from a man aged 18 to 29 who received the YFV17D yellow fever vaccine. The sample consisted of CD4+ T cells sorted from PBMCs, taken approximately 16 days after the first yellow fever vaccination.

The CDR3 sequence: CASGGGREQYF. DNA of the CDR3: TGTGCCAGCGGTGGGGGGCGGGAGCAGTACTTC. The chain couples TRBV7-2 to TRBJ2-7; D is tentatively TRBD1 or TRBD2 (6 bases each). V was clipped by 8 bases and J by 7 bases, with 12 bases between them. Germline lookup yields CDR1 SGHTA and CDR2 FQGNSA. This CDR3 has 11 residues.